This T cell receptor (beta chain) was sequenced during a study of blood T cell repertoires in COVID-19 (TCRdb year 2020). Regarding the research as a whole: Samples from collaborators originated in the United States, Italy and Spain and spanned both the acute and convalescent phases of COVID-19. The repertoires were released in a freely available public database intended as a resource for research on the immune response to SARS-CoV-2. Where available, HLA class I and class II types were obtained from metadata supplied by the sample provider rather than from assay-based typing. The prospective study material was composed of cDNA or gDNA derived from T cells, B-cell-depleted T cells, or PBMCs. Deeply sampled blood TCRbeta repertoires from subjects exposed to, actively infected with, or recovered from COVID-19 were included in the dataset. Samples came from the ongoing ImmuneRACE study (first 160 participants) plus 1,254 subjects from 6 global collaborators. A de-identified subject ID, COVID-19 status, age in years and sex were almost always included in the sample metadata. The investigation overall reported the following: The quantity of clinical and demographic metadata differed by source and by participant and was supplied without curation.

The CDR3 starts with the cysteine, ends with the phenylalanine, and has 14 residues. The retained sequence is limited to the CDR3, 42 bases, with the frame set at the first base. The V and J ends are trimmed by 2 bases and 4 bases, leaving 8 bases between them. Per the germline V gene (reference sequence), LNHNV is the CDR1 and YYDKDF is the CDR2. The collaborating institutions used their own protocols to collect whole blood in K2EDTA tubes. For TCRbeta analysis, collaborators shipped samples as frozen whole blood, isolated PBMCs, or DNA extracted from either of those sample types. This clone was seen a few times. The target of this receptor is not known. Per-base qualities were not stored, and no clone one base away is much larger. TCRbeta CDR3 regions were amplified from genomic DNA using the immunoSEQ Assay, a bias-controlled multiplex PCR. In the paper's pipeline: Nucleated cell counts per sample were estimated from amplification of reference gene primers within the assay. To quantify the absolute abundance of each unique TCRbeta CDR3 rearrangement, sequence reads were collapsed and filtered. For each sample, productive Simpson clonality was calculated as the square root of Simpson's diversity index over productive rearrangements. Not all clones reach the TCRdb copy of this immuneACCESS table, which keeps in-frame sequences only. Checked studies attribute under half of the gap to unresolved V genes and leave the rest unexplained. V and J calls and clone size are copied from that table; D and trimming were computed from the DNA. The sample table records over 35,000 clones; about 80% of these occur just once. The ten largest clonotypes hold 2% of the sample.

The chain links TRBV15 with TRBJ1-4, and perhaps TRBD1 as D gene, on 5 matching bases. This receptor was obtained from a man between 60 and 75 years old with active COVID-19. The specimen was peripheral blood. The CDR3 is CATSRWGGNEKLFF. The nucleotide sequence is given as TGTGCCACCAGCAGATGGGGGGGTAATGAAAAACTGTTTTTT.